This T cell receptor beta chain is drawn from a study of PD-1 blockade in classical Hodgkin lymphoma. Study summary: On a schedule of every 2 weeks, patients received nivolumab 3 mg/kg intravenously.

Points from the study as a whole: Complete responders had baseline diversity similar to newly diagnosed patients.

Clones were sequenced by immunoSEQ multiplex PCR, and TCRdb holds only the in-frame ones, with some missing. The sample carries under 15,000 clones, 83% recorded once. Worth noting for this clone: The antigen is not known.

Every patient experienced relapse after autologous stem cell transplantation, and brentuximab vedotin exposure varied. Classification of best responses gave complete response, partial response or progressive disease. The CDR3 has 19 residues. Germline V CDR1 and CDR2: WSHSY, SAAADI. Trimming removed 3 bases at V and 0 bases at J, with 21 bases between. This rearrangement joins TRBV10-2 to TRBJ2-1; D remains ambiguous. The TCR sequence derives from a human donor with classical Hodgkin lymphoma. The input for sequencing was peripheral blood mononuclear cells (PBMCs), taken at baseline. CDR3 bases: TGCGCCAGCAGTGATAAGGTGGGCGCGACCCCTAGCTCCTACAATGAGCAGTTCTTC. Translated, it gives CASSDKVGATPSSYNEQFF.